These 8 T cell receptor beta chains originate from one sample sequenced in a study of shared clonotypes between healthy human individuals. Clones were read by immunoSEQ multiplex PCR, and TCRdb kept only the in-frame ones, dropping some. Of about 2.4 million clones listed, under 95% were seen once; the top ten hold 0.36%. Specimen: naive CD4+ T cells from PBMCs. The subset: CD45RA+ positively selected. The receptor source for this set is a man aged 18 to 29 in good health. Some clones in this sample may be carry-over from other donors' samples.

The rearrangement joins TRBV5-4 to TRBJ2-1; 10 positions match TRBD2. There are 14 residues in the CDR3. Germline CDR1 and CDR2: SGHNT and YYREEE (reference sequence). V lost 2 bases, J lost 7 bases, and 3 bases stayed unmatched. The CDR3 DNA sequence: TGTGCCAGCAGCTTCCGGACTAGCGGTAATGAGCAGTTCTTC. It codes for CASSFRTSGNEQFF.

The chain couples TRBV5-5 to TRBJ2-5; 7 bases are a match to TRBD1. CDR1 SGHKS and CDR2 YYEKEE come from the germline V gene (reference sequence). The length of the CDR3 is 14 residues. The ends lost 4 bases at V and 2 bases at J; junction bases unmatched: 5. The CDR3, as DNA: TGTGCCAGCAGCCTAGGACAGGTACAAGAGACCCAGTACTTC. This gives the protein CASSLGQVQETQYF.

Turning to this clone: The same CDR3 also results from other DNA sequences found in this sample. J is TRBJ2-2 and V is TRBV5-1; 8 bases map to TRBD1. The junction had 6 bases not matched to a gene; V was cut back by 4 bases and J by 1 base. Germline V CDR1 and CDR2: SGHRS, YFSETQ. This CDR3 spans 16 amino acids. In DNA form, the CDR3 reads TGCGCCAGCAGCCCTCCCGGGACAGGGAACACCGGGGAGCTGTTTTTT. Its translation: CASSPPGTGNTGELFF. The full variable domain, its missing parts supplied by reference TRBV5-1 and TRBJ2-2, is KAGVTQTPRYLIKTRGQQVTLSCSPISGHRSVSWYQQTPGQGLQFLFEYFSETQRNKGNFPGRFSGRQFSNSRSEMNVSTLELGDSALYLCASSPPGTGNTGELFFGEGSRLTVL.

The chain uses TRBV7-6 and TRBJ2-7, with D perhaps TRBD1 or TRBD2 (5 bases each). The CDR3 sequence is 15 residues long. Per the germline V gene, CDR1 is SGHVS and CDR2 is FNYEAQ. Trimming took off 1 base at V and 0 bases at J, with 10 bases between the two ends. The CDR3 spells CASSLGTTSSYEQYF. The CDR3 nucleotides are TGTGCCAGCAGCTTAGGGACAACTAGCTCCTACGAGCAGTACTTC.

The chain carries TRBV6-1 and TRBJ1-4; D not resolved. Trimming left V 5 bases short and J 8 bases short, with 12 bases between. The V gene's germline CDR1 is MNHNS and CDR2 SASEGT. The CDR3 is made up of 13 amino acids. The CDR3 region has the DNA TGTGCCAGCAGTACCGTACTCTGGGAAAAACTGTTTTTT. It is translated as CASSTVLWEKLFF.

J is TRBJ2-1 and V is TRBV10-3; 7 nucleotides match TRBD2. The CDR3 totals 15 residues. Germline V CDR1 and CDR2: ENHRY, SYGVKD. With 0 bases clipped from V and 3 bases from J, the junction kept 2 bases outside the gene matches. This CDR3 reads CAISESAGVYNEQFF. The CDR3 DNA reads TGTGCCATCAGTGAGTCTGCGGGAGTCTACAATGAGCAGTTCTTC.

The gene calls are TRBV11-3 and TRBJ2-1; TRBD1 agrees at 8 bases. The CDR3 covers 17 residues. V lost 1 base to trimming and J lost 5 bases; unmatched junction nucleotides: 10. Per the germline V gene, CDR1 is SGHNT and CDR2 is YENEEA. The CDR3 DNA reads TGTGCCAGCAGCTTAGGGGCCGACAGGGGACTCGACAATGAGCAGTTCTTC. It is translated as CASSLGADRGLDNEQFF.

This clone was recorded a few times. The chain has TRBV7-9 and TRBJ1-2; D is undetermined. The CDR3 extends over 14 amino acids. Germline V gene data show CDR1 as SEHNR and CDR2 as FQNEAQ (reference sequence). The ends were cut back, 1 base at V and 8 bases at J, with 14 bases in the middle. The CDR3 DNA is TGTGCCAGCAGCTTAGATCCCTTGTGGTACGGCTACACCTTC. This translates into CASSLDPLWYGYTF.